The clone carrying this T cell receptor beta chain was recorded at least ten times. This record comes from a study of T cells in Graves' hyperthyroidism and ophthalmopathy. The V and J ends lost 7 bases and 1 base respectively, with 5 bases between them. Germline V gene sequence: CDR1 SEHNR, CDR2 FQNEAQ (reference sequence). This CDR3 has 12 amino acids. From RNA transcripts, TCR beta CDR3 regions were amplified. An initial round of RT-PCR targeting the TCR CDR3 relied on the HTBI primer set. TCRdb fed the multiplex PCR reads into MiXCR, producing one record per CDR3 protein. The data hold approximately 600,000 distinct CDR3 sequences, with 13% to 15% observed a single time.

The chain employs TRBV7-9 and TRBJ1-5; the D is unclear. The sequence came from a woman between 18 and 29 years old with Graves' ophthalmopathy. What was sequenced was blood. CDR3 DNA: TGTGCCAGCACGGAAAGCAATCAGCCCCAGCATTTT. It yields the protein CASTESNQPQHF.